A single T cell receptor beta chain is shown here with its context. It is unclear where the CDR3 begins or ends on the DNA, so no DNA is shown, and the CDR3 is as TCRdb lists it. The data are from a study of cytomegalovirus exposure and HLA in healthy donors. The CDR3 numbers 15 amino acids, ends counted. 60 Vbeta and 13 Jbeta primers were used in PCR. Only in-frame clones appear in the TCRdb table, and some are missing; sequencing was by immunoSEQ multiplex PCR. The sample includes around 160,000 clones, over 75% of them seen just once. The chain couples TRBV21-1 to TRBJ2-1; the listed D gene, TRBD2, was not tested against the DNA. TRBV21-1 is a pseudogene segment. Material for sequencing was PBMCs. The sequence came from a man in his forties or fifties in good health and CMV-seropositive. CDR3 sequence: CASVVAGGAYNEQFF.